The 7 T cell receptor beta chains in this list originate from one sample, sequenced in a study of tumor and adjacent non-tumor tissue in lung cancer. TCRbeta libraries were built with three rounds of nested PCR, modified from ARM-PCR. TCRdb itself ran the multiplex PCR reads through MiXCR, one entry per CDR3 protein. The sample has 52,000 or so distinct CDR3 sequences, 74% seen once. RNA was extracted from bulk tissue without any cell sorting. This non-tumor lung sample came from over 3 cm beyond the tumor edge. The sequencing sample was made of distant non-tumor lung tissue. The receptors were sampled from a woman aged 60-75 years with non-small cell lung cancer.

This clonotype has a handful of counts. The final CDR3 position lacks the conserved phenylalanine or tryptophan, pointing to a likely read error. CDR3 in amino acids: CDSSLLPPTYTEAFI. CDR3 coding DNA: TGTGACAGCAGTTTATTACCTCCTACCTACACTGAAGCTTTCATT. This chain uses TRBV28 with TRBJ1-1; D gene ambiguous. This CDR3 region has 15 residues. Per germline, CDR1 MDHEN and CDR2 SYDVKM.

The V call is TRBV12-3 or TRBV12-4, the J call TRBJ2-7; D gene unclear. The CDR3 runs to 12 residues. Trimming took off 10 bases at V and 3 bases at J, with 13 bases between the two ends. The CDR3 loop reads CAINFHGYEQYF. CDR3 sequence (DNA): TGTGCCATCAATTTTCATGGCTACGAGCAGTACTTC.

Points on this clonotype: Since a much larger clone is just one base distant, this may be a read error. CDR3 coding DNA: TGTGCCAACAGTTTTCTGGAAAGGTACAATGAGCAGTTCTTC. Protein sequence: CANSFLERYNEQFF. This sequence joins TRBV28 and TRBJ2-1, with D uncertain. Per germline, CDR1 MDHEN and CDR2 SYDVKM. This CDR3 contains 14 residues. Combining the CDR3 with reference TRBV28 and TRBJ2-1 gives the whole variable domain DVKVTQSSRYLVKRTGEKVFLECVQDMDHENMFWYRQDPGLGLRLIYFSYDVKMKEKGDIPEGYSVSREKKERFSLILESASTNQTSMYLCANSFLERYNEQFFGPGTRLTVL.

In regard to this clonotype: Since the CDR3 does not end with the conserved phenylalanine or tryptophan, this likely comes from a read error. The chain employs TRBV12-3 or TRBV12-4 and TRBJ2-3; D ambiguous. The CDR3 totals 15 residues. Trimming took 7 bases from V and 2 from J, leaving 16 bases between them. In nucleotides, the CDR3 is TGTGCCAGCAATTTGCTGGGGTTCTACACAGATACGCAGTATCTT. Its protein product is CASNLLGFYTDTQYL.

This clonotype was picked up one time. A read error may account for a junction end that differs from germline. The rearrangement uses TRBV6-2 or TRBV6-3 and TRBJ1-1, with D perhaps TRBD1 (5 bases). The CDR3 covers 14 residues. Germline CDR1 and CDR2: MNHEY and SVGEGT. The CDR3 loop reads CVSRYSGGVPEAFF. CDR3 bases: TGTGTCAGCAGATACTCGGGGGGGGTTCCTGAAGCTTTCTTC.

With respect to this clonotype: The CDR3 does not close with the conserved phenylalanine or tryptophan, likely indicating a read error. The chain has TRBV5-5 and TRBJ2-5; D may be TRBD1 or TRBD2 (6 bases each). The CDR3 loop spans 17 amino acids. CDR1 SGHKS and CDR2 YYEKEE come from the germline V gene (reference sequence). The ends were cut back, 4 bases at V and 5 bases at J, with 24 bases in the middle. The CDR3 coding sequence is TGTGCCAGCAGCCCGGGCGATAGGGGGGATATTACGGAGACCCAGTACCTC. Protein sequence: CASSPGDRGDITETQYL.

The V gene is TRBV11-2, the J gene TRBJ2-1; D remains unclear. The CDR3 loop spans 13 amino acids. The germline CDR1 and CDR2 sequences are SGHAT and FQNNGV. V was cut by 6 bases and J by 9 bases, with 15 bases left in between. The CDR3 here is CASSYTDNVEQFF. The CDR3 DNA reads TGTGCCAGCAGTTATACAGACAACGTTGAGCAGTTCTTC.